This is a list of T cell receptor beta chains from one sample in a study of blood T cell repertoires in COVID-19. Here immunoSEQ multiplex PCR was the method, and the copy in TCRdb shows in-frame clones only, minus some. Of about 160,000 clones listed, approximately 90% are singletons. The sequenced material came from PBMCs or T cells enriched from blood (not recorded which). The receptors derive from a woman in her fifties or sixties who had recovered from COVID-19. Both conserved end residues are trimmed from each CDR3.

V,J,CDR3
TRBV6-5,TRBJ2-5,ASSYRTSGVSETQY
TRBV4-1,TRBJ2-1,ASSQVQGVYNEQF
TRBV9,TRBJ2-1,ASSVASRRSGGARNEQF
TRBV27,TRBJ1-1,ASSLVRNTEAF
TRBV11-2,TRBJ2-1,ASSLGSRIRRDEQF
TRBV3-1/TRBV3-2,TRBJ1-1,ASSRTAGQAQAF
TRBV7-8,TRBJ2-2,ASSKTGTGLPGELF
TRBV7-2,TRBJ1-1,ASSPTGTESF
TRBV7-3,TRBJ1-1,ASSLEVDTEAF
TRBV19,TRBJ2-7,ASCDRGVDEQY
TRBV29-1,TRBJ2-2,SATEESGELF
TRBV27,TRBJ1-6,ASSLGGPDSPLH
TRBV4-1,TRBJ2-5,ASSLQGAGETQY
TRBV10-3,TRBJ1-2,AISAEQSSYGYT
TRBV18,TRBJ1-4,ASSLGQGGEKLF